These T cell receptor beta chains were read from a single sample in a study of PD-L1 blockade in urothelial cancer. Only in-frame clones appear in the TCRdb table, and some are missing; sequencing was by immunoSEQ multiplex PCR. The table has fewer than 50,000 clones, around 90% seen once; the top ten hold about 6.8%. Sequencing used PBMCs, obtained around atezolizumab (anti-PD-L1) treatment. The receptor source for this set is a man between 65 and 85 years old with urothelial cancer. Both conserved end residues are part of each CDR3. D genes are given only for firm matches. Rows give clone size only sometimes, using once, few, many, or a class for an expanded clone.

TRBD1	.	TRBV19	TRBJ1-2	TGTGCCAGTAGTAGAACCGGGACAGGGGGAAAGTATGGCTACACCTTC	CASSRTGTGGKYGYTF
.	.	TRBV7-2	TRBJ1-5	TGTGCCAGCAGCCCTCCCGACGCAGGGACAAGCAATCAGCCCCAGCATTTT	CASSPPDAGTSNQPQHF
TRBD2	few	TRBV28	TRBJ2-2	TGTGCCAGCAGTTTGACTAGCGTTAACACCGGGGAGCTGTTTTTT	CASSLTSVNTGELFF
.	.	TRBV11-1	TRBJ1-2	TGTGCCAGCAGCCCTTTATATGGCTACACCTTC	CASSPLYGYTF
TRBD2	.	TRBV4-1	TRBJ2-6	TGCGCCAGCAGCCAAGATGGGTGGCGGCGGGAGGACTCTGGGGCCAACGTCCTGACTTTC	CASSQDGWRREDSGANVLTF
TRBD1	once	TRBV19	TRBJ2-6	TGTGCCAGTAAAACAGGGGCCTCTGGGGCCAACGTCCTGACTTTC	CASKTGASGANVLTF
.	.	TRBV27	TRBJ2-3	TGTGCCAGCAGTTGGCAATCGGGACTGTCTACCTGGGATACGCAGTATTTT	CASSWQSGLSTWDTQYF
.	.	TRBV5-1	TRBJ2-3	TGCGCCAGCAGCTTAGGACAGTCCACAGATACGCAGTATTTT	CASSLGQSTDTQYF
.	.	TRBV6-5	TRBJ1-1	TGTGCCAGCAGTTACCGCACGGGCGGGGCGCTCTTT	CASSYRTGGALF
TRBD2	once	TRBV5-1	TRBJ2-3	TGCGCCAGCAGCCTCGGGACTAGCGGAGATACGCAGTATTTT	CASSLGTSGDTQYF
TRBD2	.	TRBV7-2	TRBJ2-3	TGTGCCAGCAGCTTCACTAGCGGGGGCACAGATACGCAGTATTTT	CASSFTSGGTDTQYF
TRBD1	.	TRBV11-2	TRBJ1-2	TGTGCCAGCAGCTTACTGTCCGGGACAGGGGGCAGGGAGGGCTATGGCTACACCTTC	CASSLLSGTGGREGYGYTF
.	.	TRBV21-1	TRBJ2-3	TGTGCCAGCACCCCCGCAGAAGACAGGGGAACAGATACGCAGTATTTT	CASTPAEDRGTDTQYF
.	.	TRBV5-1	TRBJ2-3	TGCGCCAGCAGCTTGGACAGGTCCTCCACAGATACGCAGTATTTT	CASSLDRSSTDTQYF
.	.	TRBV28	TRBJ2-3	TGTGCCAGCAGTCTACAGTGGTCTAGCACAGATACGCAGTATTTT	CASSLQWSSTDTQYF
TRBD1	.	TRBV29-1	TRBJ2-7	TGCAGCGTGGGCGGGACAGGGGAATACGAGCAGTACTTC	CSVGGTGEYEQYF
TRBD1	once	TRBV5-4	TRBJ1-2	TGTGCCAGCAGATCCGAGGGGGCGGGGGGCTACACCTTC	CASRSEGAGGYTF
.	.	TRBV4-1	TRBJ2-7	TGCGCCAGCAGCCCCCGAGGAACGACAGGCTACGAGCAGTACTTC	CASSPRGTTGYEQYF
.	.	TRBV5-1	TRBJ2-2	TGCGCCAGCAGCCCAGGAGACAGGATCACCGGGGAGCTGTTTTTT	CASSPGDRITGELFF
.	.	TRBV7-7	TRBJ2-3	TGTGCCAGCAGCTCCGACCGGGCAGATACGCAGTATTTT	CASSSDRADTQYF
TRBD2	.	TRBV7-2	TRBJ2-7	TGTGCCAGCAGCTTCGGATTACTAGCGGATTCGGCCTACGAGCAGTACTTC	CASSFGLLADSAYEQYF
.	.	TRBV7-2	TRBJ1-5	TGTGCCAGCAGCTTAGACGGGGTTGAACCCCAGCATTTT	CASSLDGVEPQHF
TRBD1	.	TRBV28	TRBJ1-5	TGTGCCAGCAGTTTTGACAGGGGGCCAGAGAGACAGCCCCAGCATTTT	CASSFDRGPERQPQHF
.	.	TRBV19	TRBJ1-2	TGTGCCAGTAGTATACAAGTCTCAGGAAAAGGCTACACCTTC	CASSIQVSGKGYTF
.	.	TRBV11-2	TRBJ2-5	TGTGCCAGCAGTCCCGGGACATATATAGAGACCCAGTACTTC	CASSPGTYIETQYF
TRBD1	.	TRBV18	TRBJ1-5	TGTGCCAGCTCATCGGGACAGGGCAATCAGCCCCAGCATTTT	CASSSGQGNQPQHF
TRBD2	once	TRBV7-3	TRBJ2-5	TGTGCAACTTCACGGGGGGTGGGAGAGACCCAGTACTTC	CATSRGVGETQYF
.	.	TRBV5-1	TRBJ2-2	TGCGCCAGCAGCCCCGGAGATCTGAACACCGGGGAGCTGTTTTTT	CASSPGDLNTGELFF
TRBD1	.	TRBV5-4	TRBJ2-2	TGTGCCAGCAGTCGGGTGGGACAGGGGCCCGGGGAGCTGTTTTTT	CASSRVGQGPGELFF
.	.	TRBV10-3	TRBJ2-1	TGTGCCATCAGTGAGCAGGGAAATGAGCAGTTCTTC	CAISEQGNEQFF
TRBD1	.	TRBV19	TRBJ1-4	TGTGCCAGTACTCGACAGGGGGCGACTGAAAAACTGTTTTTT	CASTRQGATEKLFF
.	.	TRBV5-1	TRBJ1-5	TGCGCCAGCAGCTCGGGAACAGGGAATCAGCCCCAGCATTTT	CASSSGTGNQPQHF
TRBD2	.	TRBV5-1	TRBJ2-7	TGCGCCAGCAGCTTGGACCTAGCGGGAGGTTCCCACGAGCAGTACTTC	CASSLDLAGGSHEQYF
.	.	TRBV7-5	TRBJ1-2	TGTGTCAGGCCGATGACAGGGTGGTATGGCTACACCTTC	CVRPMTGWYGYTF
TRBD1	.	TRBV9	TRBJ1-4	TGTGCCAGCAGCGCGGGACAGGCCCGGGAAAAACTGTTTTTT	CASSAGQAREKLFF
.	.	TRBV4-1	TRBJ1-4	TGCGCCAGCAGCCAAAGAGGACAGACTGTTAATGAAAAACTGTTTTTT	CASSQRGQTVNEKLFF
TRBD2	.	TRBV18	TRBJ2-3	TGTGCCAGCTTAACCAGATTAGCGGGAGCGACAGATACGCAGTATTTT	CASLTRLAGATDTQYF
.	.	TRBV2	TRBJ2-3	TGTGCCAGCAAACGAGGTTCAGGGTCCTCAAGAACAGATACGCAGTATTTT	CASKRGSGSSRTDTQYF
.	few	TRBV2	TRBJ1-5	TGTGCCAGCAGTGAAAACAGGAATCAGCCCCAGCATTTT	CASSENRNQPQHF
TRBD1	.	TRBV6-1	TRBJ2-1	TGTGCCAGCAGTCGCAACAGGGGTAGTAATGAGCAGTTCTTC	CASSRNRGSNEQFF
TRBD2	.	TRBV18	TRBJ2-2	TGTGCCAGCTCAGCGGCTAGCGGGAGATTAGGTACCGGGGAGCTGTTTTTT	CASSAASGRLGTGELFF
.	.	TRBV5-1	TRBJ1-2	TGCGCCAGCAGCTTGAACAGGGAGGGAGGCTACACCTTC	CASSLNREGGYTF
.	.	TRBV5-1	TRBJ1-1	TGCGCCAGCAGCTTGAGGCGGGCAGGGGATGAAGCTTTCTTT	CASSLRRAGDEAFF
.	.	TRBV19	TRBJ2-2	TGTGCCAGTAGTTCTGCACTATATGAGACCGGGGAGCTGTTTTTT	CASSSALYETGELFF
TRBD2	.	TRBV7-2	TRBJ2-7	TGTGCCAGCAGCCCCGAGGGACTAGCGCTCGAGCAGTACTTC	CASSPEGLALEQYF
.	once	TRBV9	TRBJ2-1	TGTGCCAGCAGCCCCTGGGCGGGAAACAATGAGCAGTTCTTC	CASSPWAGNNEQFF
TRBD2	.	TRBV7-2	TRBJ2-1	TGTGCCAGCAGCTCTAGCGGGAGGTCTTACAATGAGCAGTTCTTC	CASSSSGRSYNEQFF
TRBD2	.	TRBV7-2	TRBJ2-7	TGTGCCAGCAGCGTCTGGACTAGGAACGAGCAGTACTTC	CASSVWTRNEQYF
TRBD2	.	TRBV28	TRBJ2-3	TGTGCCAGCAGCTCCGGGACTAGCGTGACAGATACGCAGTATTTT	CASSSGTSVTDTQYF
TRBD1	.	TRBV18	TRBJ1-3	TGTGCCAGCTCACCCAGGACAGGAAACTCTGGAAACACCATATATTTT	CASSPRTGNSGNTIYF
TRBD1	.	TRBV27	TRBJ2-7	TGTGCCAGCAGTTATAAGGTGGGGGCAGGGGGCTACGAGCAGTACTTC	CASSYKVGAGGYEQYF
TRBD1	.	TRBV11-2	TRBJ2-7	TGTGCCAGCAGCTTGTCAGGGGGTCCCTACGAGCAGTACTTC	CASSLSGGPYEQYF
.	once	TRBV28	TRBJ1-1	TGTGCCAGCAGTTTTAGTTCTGCTGAAGCTTTCTTT	CASSFSSAEAFF
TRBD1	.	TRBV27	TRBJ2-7	TGTGCCACTTGGGGACCCCGGACAGGGATCGGCTACGAGCAGTACTTC	CATWGPRTGIGYEQYF
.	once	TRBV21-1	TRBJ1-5	TGTGCCAGCAGCAATTATAGCACCGGGATTATCGACAGGGTGGTCCAGCCCCAGCATTTT	CASSNYSTGIIDRVVQPQHF
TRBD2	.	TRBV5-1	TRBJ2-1	TGCGCCAGCAGCCGGGAGACTAGCGGAACTAGTCCTGAGCAGTTCTTC	CASSRETSGTSPEQFF
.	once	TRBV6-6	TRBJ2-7	TGTGCCAGCAGTCAACAATACGAGCAGTACTTC	CASSQQYEQYF
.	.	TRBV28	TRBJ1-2	TGTGCCAGCTCCCGTAGTTATGGCTACACCTTC	CASSRSYGYTF
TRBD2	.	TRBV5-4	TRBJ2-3	TGTGCCAGCAGCATTAGCGGGAGGGGAGATACGCAGTATTTT	CASSISGRGDTQYF